This T cell receptor beta chain is drawn from a study of cytomegalovirus exposure and HLA in healthy donors. Study conclusions and caveats: Serostatus for CMV was the only available immune exposure information. In vitro experiments confirmed that three CMV-associated chains were specific for CMV antigens.

Both 60 Vbeta primers and 13 Jbeta primers went into the PCR. Only in-frame clones appear in the TCRdb table, and some are missing; sequencing was by immunoSEQ multiplex PCR. The sample lists 90,000 to 120,000 clones; 65% to 90% were seen once. About this clone itself: Its antigen remains unidentified.

Looked up from germline, CDR1 is MDHEN and CDR2 is SYDVKM. Trimming stripped 5 bases from V and 5 bases from J, with 9 bases between. The CDR3 loop spans 12 amino acids. Sequencing input: PBMCs. The V and J genes are TRBV28 and TRBJ1-2; D is unclear. The sequence was obtained from a woman between 18 and 29 years old in good health and CMV-seronegative. CDR3 region: CASSPHSYGYTF. CDR3 bases: TGTGCCAGCAGTCCCCATAGTTATGGCTACACCTTC.